The 25 T cell receptor beta chains listed next were all sequenced from one sample in a study of molecular identifiers for immune sequencing clone quantification listed by TCRdb under 2018. Library generation was performed with PCR. Instrument on record: NextSeq 500. TCRdb cleaned the public reads at Q25 with fastp, built clones with MiXCR and kept in-frame beta chains. A single entry per CDR3 protein holds the most common genes and DNA from its merged rows. The sample table holds approximately 500,000 distinct CDR3 sequences, of which about a quarter were seen once. Under 0.8% of the sample is held by the ten biggest clonotypes. The sequenced sample consisted of naive CD8+ T cells from blood, with Jurkat cell RNA spiked in. In light of the paper, this sample's cell subset or site label describes: FACS-sorted CD8+CD4-CCR7+CD45RA+ naive T cells. All receptors come from a human donor in good health. Some libraries in this study had Jurkat cell RNA spiked in.

This rearrangement joins TRBV5-1 to TRBJ2-7; unclear D gene. This CDR3 contains 13 residues. Germline assignment: CDR1 SGHRS and CDR2 YFSETQ. V was shortened by 0 bases and J by 4 bases, with 8 bases between the two germline ends. CDR3 region: CASSLDSIYEQYF. The CDR3 DNA sequence: TGCGCCAGCAGCTTGGATAGTATTTACGAGCAGTACTTC.

This clonotype was counted many times. V gene TRBV6-1 combines with J gene TRBJ2-3; 7 bases align to TRBD1. Germline V gives CDR1 MNHNS, CDR2 SASEGT. CDR3 size: 14 residues. J gave up 1 base and V 9 bases, and 7 bases lay outside the gene matches. The CDR3 DNA is TGTGCCAGTAAGGACAGGCAAGGCACAGATACGCAGTATTTT. This sequence encodes CASKDRQGTDTQYF.

The rearrangement links TRBV23-1 to TRBJ2-7; possible D gene TRBD2, 6 bases. TRBV23-1 is labeled an ORF, and its function is uncertain. Trimming shortened V by 0 bases and J by 2 bases, and 26 bases separated the two germline ends. This CDR3 contains 20 residues. Written as DNA, the CDR3 is TGCGCCAGCAGTCAATCGAAACGTGCTACTAACCCGGGGGATACCTACGAGCAGTACTTC. Translation: CASSQSKRATNPGDTYEQYF.

For the CDR3, the DNA is TGTGCCAGCAAAAGACAGGGGGCAAACGAGCAGTACTTC. Protein: CASKRQGANEQYF. The chain links TRBV6-5 to TRBJ2-7; 10 bases are a match to TRBD1. V lost 7 bases and J lost 5; bases outside the gene matches: 5. CDR1 is MNHEY and CDR2 is SVGAGI in the germline V gene. This CDR3 comprises 13 residues.

With regard to this clonotype: It may be a read error: a sequence one base away is much more abundant. The genes are TRBV5-6 and TRBJ1-1, with D unclear. The V end lost 0 bases, the J end lost 4 bases, and 16 bases lay between the germline ends. Per the germline V gene, CDR1 is SGHDT and CDR2 is YYEEEE. The length of the CDR3 is 16 residues. CDR3 sequence (DNA): TGTGCCAGCAGCTTGGATAATCAGTTTTATGGCACTGAAGCTTTCTTT. This translates into CASSLDNQFYGTEAFF.

As regards this clonotype: At one boundary the junction diverges from the germline segment, which might be a read error. The gene calls are TRBV4-1 and TRBJ1-1, with D maybe TRBD1 (6 bases). The CDR3 runs to 14 residues. Germline V gene data show CDR1 as MGHRA and CDR2 as YSYEKL. CDR3 nucleotide sequence: TGCGGCAGCAGCCGGAGACAGGCGAACACTGTAGCGTTCTTT. Amino acids: CGSSRRQANTVAFF.

This clonotype has more than one count but fewer than ten. V usage is TRBV3-1 and J usage is TRBJ2-3; TRBD1 or TRBD2 may be the D gene (5 bases each). From germline, CDR1 is LGHDT and CDR2 YNNKEL (reference sequence). The CDR3 contains 16 residues. V was clipped by 0 bases and J by 2 bases, with 12 bases between them. The CDR3 reads CASSQDRDVITDTQYF. The CDR3 nucleotides are TGTGCCAGCAGCCAAGACCGGGACGTCATCACAGATACGCAGTATTTT.

The chain links TRBV7-2 to TRBJ2-7, with 8 bases that match TRBD1. This CDR3 is 14 amino acids long. Per germline, CDR1 SGHTA and CDR2 FQGNSA. With V trimmed by 7 bases and J by 3 bases, 8 bases remained unmatched. CDR3 region: CASTADRAHYEQYF. DNA of the CDR3: TGTGCCAGCACCGCGGACAGGGCTCACTACGAGCAGTACTTC.

This clonotype occurred a few times. Given a much more abundant clone one base away, this may be a read error. The CDR3 nucleotides read TGTGCCAGCAGCTTGGATGTGAACACTGGAGCTTTCTTT. It specifies CASSLDVNTGAFF. The chain employs TRBV5-6 and TRBJ1-1; the D is unclear. The CDR3 consists of 13 residues. Germline CDR1 SGHDT, CDR2 YYEEEE.

This clonotype was recorded a few times. This chain links TRBV5-6 with TRBJ2-7; 9 bases line up with TRBD2. The ends lost 7 bases at V and 7 bases at J; junction bases unmatched: 9. The CDR3 consists of 13 residues. Germline CDR1 is SGHDT and CDR2 is YYEEEE. The CDR3 bases are TGTGCCAGCGGAGTAGCGGGAGTATCGGAGCAGTACTTC. Translation: CASGVAGVSEQYF.

This clonotype occurred a few times. This chain links TRBV27 with TRBJ2-3, with a possible D match to TRBD1 (6 bases). V shed 5 bases and J shed 0 bases, with 12 bases lying between them. This CDR3 contains 15 residues. Germline assignment: CDR1 MNHEY and CDR2 SMNVEV (reference sequence). The CDR3 sequence is CASSPYRASTDTQYF. The CDR3 nucleotides read TGTGCCAGCAGTCCCTACAGGGCTAGCACAGATACGCAGTATTTT.

This clonotype was detected only once. A read error is possible here, since a much larger clone lies one base away. The chain has TRBV29-1 and TRBJ2-3; no clear D gene. V lost 2 bases and J lost 3, with 9 bases in between. Germline V gene lookup returns CDR1 SQVTM and CDR2 ANQGSEA. This CDR3 contains 13 residues. This CDR3 is CSVESGLTDTQYF. The CDR3 nucleotides read TGCAGCGTTGAAAGTGGGCTTACAGATACGCAGTATTTT.

There are many counts of this clonotype. V and J are TRBV20-1 and TRBJ2-7, with 8 positions matching TRBD1. The CDR3 sequence is 15 residues long. The V gene end was trimmed by 3 bases and the J gene end by 2 bases; junction bases not matched to a gene: 9. Germline CDR1 and CDR2: DFQATT and SNEGSKA (reference sequence). The CDR3, as DNA: TGCAGTGCTAGGATAGCAGGGGGCGATCCCTACGAGCAGTACTTC. The encoded protein is CSARIAGGDPYEQYF.

The chain employs TRBV7-9 and TRBJ2-7; 8 bases line up with TRBD2. The CDR3 has 15 residues. With V trimmed by 5 bases and J by 1 base, 7 bases remained unmatched. Germline values: CDR1 SEHNR, CDR2 FQNEAQ (reference sequence). This chain's CDR3 is CASSPGLGYSYEQYF. The CDR3 DNA is TGTGCCAGCAGCCCGGGACTAGGATATTCCTACGAGCAGTACTTC.

This rearrangement joins TRBV5-1 to TRBJ2-2; D might be TRBD1 (5 bases). V was shortened by 4 bases and J by 4 bases, with 20 bases between the two germline ends. Looked up from germline, CDR1 is SGHRS and CDR2 is YFSETQ. The length of the CDR3 is 17 residues. The CDR3 nucleotides read TGCGCCAGCAGCCCAGACGCGTCAGGGTTGAGCACCGGGGAGCTGTTTTTT. This translates into CASSPDASGLSTGELFF.

In the case of this clonotype: A single base separates this from a much larger clone, so it may be a read error. The J gene is TRBJ2-7, the V gene TRBV27; D remains unclear. Germline CDR1 reads MNHEY; CDR2 reads SMNVEV (reference sequence). This CDR3 is 12 amino acids long. The CDR3 DNA follows: TGTGCCAGCGGGCTTAGCTCCCACGAGCAGTACTTC. This codes for CASGLSSHEQYF.

The table lists this clonotype with a few counts. At one boundary the junction diverges from the germline segment, which might be a read error. This chain joins TRBV6-2 or TRBV6-3 and TRBJ1-5, with D unclear. The CDR3 spans 16 residues. Germline CDR1 reads MNHEY; CDR2 reads SVGEGT. The CDR3 DNA sequence: TGTGCCAGCAGTTACCTCCGCCCCGGCGGCAAACAGCCCCAGCATTTT. Its translation: CASSYLRPGGKQPQHF.

The chain links TRBV7-9 to TRBJ2-2; D may correspond to TRBD1 or TRBD2 (5 bases each). This CDR3 spans 16 amino acids. CDR1 and CDR2 (germline): SEHNR, FQNEAQ (reference sequence). Trimming cost V 4 bases and J 6 bases, with 18 bases left between them. This chain's CDR3 is CASSSNRLGVAGELFF. DNA for the CDR3: TGTGCCAGCAGCTCTAACAGACTGGGGGTCGCCGGGGAGCTGTTTTTT.

This clonotype was seen ten or more times. The DNA is omitted, as the CDR3 cannot be located on it reliably, and the CDR3 follows TCRdb's listing. V is TRBV5-1 and J is TRBJ1-1; TRBD1 is taken as the D call from the table, unchecked against the DNA. The CDR3 extends over 19 residues, inclusive of both ends. From germline, CDR1 is SGHRS and CDR2 YFSETQ. The CDR3 region is CASSLESAGAVFFGTEAFF.

In this sample, this clonotype turned up a few times. The chain uses TRBV28 and TRBJ1-5; D might be TRBD1 (5 bases). CDR1 and CDR2 (germline): MDHEN, SYDVKM. The V end was cut by 6 bases, the J end by 0 bases, with 12 bases between. The CDR3 runs to 15 residues. For the CDR3, the DNA is TGTGCCAGCAGGTCCAGGGTATATAGCAATCAGCCCCAGCATTTT. Translated: CASRSRVYSNQPQHF.

This chain links TRBV7-3 with TRBJ2-5; D tentatively fits TRBD1 or TRBD2 (5 bases each). Trimming removed 2 bases at V and 5 bases at J, with 18 bases between. The CDR3 runs to 16 residues. Germline assignment: CDR1 SGHTA and CDR2 FQGTGA. The CDR3 region is CASSLWGRTSEETQYF. Here the CDR3 DNA reads TGTGCCAGCAGCTTATGGGGACGTACGAGTGAGGAGACCCAGTACTTC.

The sample holds many counts of this clonotype. The rearrangement links TRBV27 to TRBJ1-2, with TRBD1 matching over 7 bases. Germline V gene sequence: CDR1 MNHEY, CDR2 SMNVEV (reference sequence). The CDR3 is 13 amino acids. Trimming at V came to 6 bases and at J to 4 bases, leaving 5 bases not matched to a gene. CDR3 amino acids: CASSWTGTYGYTF. The CDR3 coding sequence is TGTGCCAGCAGCTGGACAGGAACCTATGGCTACACCTTC.

About this clonotype itself: Its ends do not fully match the called genes, so a read error is possible. The V gene is TRBV12-5, the J gene TRBJ2-6, with 8 bases aligning to TRBD1. The germline gives CDR1 LGHNT, CDR2 FRNRAP. This CDR3 has 20 amino acids. The CDR3 nucleotides are TGTGCTAGTGGTTCATGGATCGGACAGGGTGTAAGCTCTGGGGCCAACGCCCTGACTTTC. Its protein is CASGSWIGQGVSSGANALTF.

This CDR3 is CASSQSRLGVEQFF. Here the CDR3 DNA reads TGCGCCAGCAGCCAAAGTCGGCTCGGGGTTGAGCAGTTCTTC. The chain joins TRBV4-3 to TRBJ2-1, with D perhaps matching TRBD2 (5 bases). CDR1 and CDR2 from the germline V gene are LGHNA and YSLEER. The CDR3 sequence is 14 residues long. V lost 2 bases to trimming and J lost 9 bases, with 14 bases between them.

This clonotype was recorded a few times. The chain carries TRBV7-2 and TRBJ1-1, with D maybe TRBD1 (5 bases). Germline values: CDR1 SGHTA, CDR2 FQGNSA. The CDR3 runs 15 residues. V lost 2 bases, J lost 2 bases, and 12 bases lay in between. This chain's CDR3 is CASSLHATANTEAFF. The CDR3 region has the DNA TGTGCCAGCAGCTTACATGCGACAGCCAACACTGAAGCTTTCTTT.